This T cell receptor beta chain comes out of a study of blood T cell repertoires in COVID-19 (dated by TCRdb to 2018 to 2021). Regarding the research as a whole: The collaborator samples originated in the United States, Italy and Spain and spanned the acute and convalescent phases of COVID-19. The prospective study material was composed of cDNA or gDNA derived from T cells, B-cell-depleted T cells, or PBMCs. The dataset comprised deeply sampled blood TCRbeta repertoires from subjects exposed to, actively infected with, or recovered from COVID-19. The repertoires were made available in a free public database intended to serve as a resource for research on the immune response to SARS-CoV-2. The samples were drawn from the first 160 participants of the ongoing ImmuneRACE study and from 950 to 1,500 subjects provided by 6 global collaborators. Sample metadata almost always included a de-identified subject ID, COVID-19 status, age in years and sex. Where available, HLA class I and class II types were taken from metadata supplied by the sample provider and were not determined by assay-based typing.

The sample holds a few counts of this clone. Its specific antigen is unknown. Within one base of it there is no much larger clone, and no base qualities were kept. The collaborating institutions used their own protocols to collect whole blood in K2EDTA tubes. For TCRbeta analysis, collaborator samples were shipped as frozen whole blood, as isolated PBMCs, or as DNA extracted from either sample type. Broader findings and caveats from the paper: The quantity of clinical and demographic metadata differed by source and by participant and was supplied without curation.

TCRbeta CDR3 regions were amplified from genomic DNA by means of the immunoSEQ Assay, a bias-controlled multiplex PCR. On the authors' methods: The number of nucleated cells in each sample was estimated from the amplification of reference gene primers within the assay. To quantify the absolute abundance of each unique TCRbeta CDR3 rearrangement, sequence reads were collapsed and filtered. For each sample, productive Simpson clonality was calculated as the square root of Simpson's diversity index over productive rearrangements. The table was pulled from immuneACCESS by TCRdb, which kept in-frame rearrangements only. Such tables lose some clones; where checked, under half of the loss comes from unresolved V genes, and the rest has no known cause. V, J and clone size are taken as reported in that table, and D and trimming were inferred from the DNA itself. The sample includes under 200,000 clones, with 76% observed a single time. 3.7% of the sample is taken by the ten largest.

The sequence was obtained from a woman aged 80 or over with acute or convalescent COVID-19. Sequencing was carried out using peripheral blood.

The CDR3 region has the sequence CASSLSYYTIYGYTF. The DNA is TGTGCCAGCAGTTTATCGTATTACACCATCTATGGCTACACCTTC. The chain was built from TRBV27 and TRBJ1-2; the D gene identity is not certain. Trimming takes 0 bases from V and 4 bases from J, and the germline ends sit 12 bases apart. CDR1 and CDR2 are read off the germline V gene (reference sequence) as MNHEY and SMNVEV. Its CDR3 holds 15 amino acids, cysteine through phenylalanine. Just CDR3 DNA is preserved here, 45 bases in frame from base 1.